This TCR beta chain was sequenced for a study of T cells expressing NK-cell markers. Findings and caveats of the study: More than 5 donors showed dominant NKG2C+ clonotypes comprising about 1.0-7.0% of their CD8+ T cells. Evidence did not settle whether expanded NKG2C+ T cell clones targeted HCMV.

TCRdb derives one entry per CDR3 protein from the 5' RACE reads, leaving out DNA. This sample's table reports some 390,000 distinct CDR3 sequences. The length of the CDR3 is 16 residues. Germline CDR1 reads SQVTM; CDR2 reads ANQGSEA. In regard to this clonotype: Antigen unknown.

The source is a woman aged 50 to 60 in good health. Sequencing used blood T cells: a sorted CD56 or NKG2C T cell subset, CD4+ or CD8+ T cells, or bulk PBMC T cells (not recorded which). The chain is built from TRBV29-1 and TRBJ2-3; TCRdb gives TRBD2 as the D gene, but with no DNA this cannot be confirmed. CDR3 amino acids: CSVTTGSSFNTDTQYF.